The rows below give T cell receptor beta chains drawn from one sample of a study of CD8 T cells in Susac syndrome. MiXCR, run by TCRdb on the immunoSEQ multiplex PCR reads, gives a single entry per CDR3 protein. The sample carries more than 150,000 distinct CDR3 sequences, about 96% recorded once. The sample was CD4+ T cells from PBMCs. These receptors all come from a human donor with Susac syndrome. Each CDR3 is given with its conserved first and last residue. The D gene is left open where the match is weak. Not every row has a clone size; where given, it reads once, few, many or a size class.

j_gene,abundance,v_gene,d_gene,CDR3nt,CDR3aa
TRBJ1-2,-,TRBV7-8,-,TGTGCCAGCAGCTTAAATCCGCCGGCGGTAAAGAGTCGCTACACCTTC,CASSLNPPAVKSRYTF
TRBJ1-2,-,TRBV29-1,-,TGCAGCGTTGAAGATTTCCTGGGGTATTACTATGGCTACACCTTC,CSVEDFLGYYYGYTF
TRBJ2-3,-,TRBV30,-,TGTGCCTGGAGTGTACTTTGGGGGGATACGCAGTATTTT,CAWSVLWGDTQYF
TRBJ2-3,-,TRBV12-3/TRBV12-4,TRBD2,TGTGCCAGCAGTCCTAGGACTAGCGGGAGACCAGATACGCAGTATTTT,CASSPRTSGRPDTQYF
TRBJ2-3,-,TRBV7-2,TRBD2,TGTGCCAGCAGCCGACTAGCGGGAGTGAAAGATACGCAGTATTTT,CASSRLAGVKDTQYF
TRBJ2-5,-,TRBV4-2,TRBD1,TGTGCCAGCAGCCGGACAGGGGCAAGTTTAGAGACCCAGTACTTC,CASSRTGASLETQYF
TRBJ2-5,-,TRBV7-2,-,TGTGCCGCTGCCACATACCTCCAAGAGACCCAGTACTTC,CAAATYLQETQYF
TRBJ2-1,-,TRBV7-9,-,TGTGCCAGCAGCTTAGATCCGAGGGGAAACGAGCAGTTCTTC,CASSLDPRGNEQFF
TRBJ2-7,once,TRBV11-2,-,TGTGCCAGCAGCTTAATCGCGGAAGGGATGGGGGAGCAGTACTTC,CASSLIAEGMGEQYF
TRBJ2-5,-,TRBV5-1,TRBD2,TGCGCCAGCAGCGGGGGACTAGGGGAGACCCAGTACTTC,CASSGGLGETQYF
TRBJ1-1,-,TRBV23-1,-,TGCGCCAGCAGTCAAGGTGTACAGAAGAACACTGAAGCTTTCTTT,CASSQGVQKNTEAFF
TRBJ2-1,-,TRBV19,TRBD2,TGTGCCAGTAGTTTTGGGGTAGCGGGAGGTATTTACAATGAGCAGTTCTTC,CASSFGVAGGIYNEQFF
TRBJ2-5,-,TRBV30,-,TGTGCCTGGACCTCTGACCGCCAAGTGGAGACCCAGTACTTC,CAWTSDRQVETQYF
TRBJ2-5,-,TRBV7-2,TRBD2,TGTGCCAGCGCTGGGGGGGACTATCAAGAGACCCAGTACTTC,CASAGGDYQETQYF
TRBJ1-5,-,TRBV6-2/TRBV6-3,-,TGTGCCAGCAGTTATTCGACAGCGGGACAGCCCCAGCATTTT,CASSYSTAGQPQHF
TRBJ2-4,-,TRBV30,-,TGTGCCTGGAGTGTAGGTGTAGGCATTCAGTACTTC,CAWSVGVGIQYF
TRBJ1-2,-,TRBV29-1,-,TGCAGCGTTGCCCCGGGTCCCCCTCACTATGGCTACACCTTC,CSVAPGPPHYGYTF
TRBJ2-1,-,TRBV4-2,TRBD2,TGTGCCAGCAGCCAAGTCGGGACTAGCGGGAGCCCCGGTGAGCAGTTCTTC,CASSQVGTSGSPGEQFF
TRBJ1-2,-,TRBV3-1,TRBD1,TGTGCCAGCAGGCAGGGGGATGGCTACACCTTC,CASRQGDGYTF
TRBJ1-5,-,TRBV23-1,-,TGCGCCAGCAGTCAAGGCCCTGTGAATCAGCCCCAGCATTTT,CASSQGPVNQPQHF
TRBJ1-1,-,TRBV27,-,TGTGCCAGCAGACCACCGGAGACGAACACTGAAGCTTTCTTT,CASRPPETNTEAFF
TRBJ1-2,-,TRBV12-3/TRBV12-4,-,TGTGCCAGCGCATCACAAACGAAGACGGGCTACACCTTC,CASASQTKTGYTF
TRBJ1-2,-,TRBV7-2,-,TGTGCCAGCAGCTTGGTCTCGACAGAGACTAACTATGGCTACACCTTC,CASSLVSTETNYGYTF